In this sample, the clone carrying this T cell receptor (beta chain) turned up a few times. Using its own MiXCR run on the 5' RACE reads, TCRdb lists one record per CDR3 protein. In the table there are under 200,000 distinct CDR3 sequences, around 7.2% of which are singletons. The sample belongs to a study of T cells after yellow fever vaccination. Overall study: Preparing low-cell-number fractions relied on SMART-Seq v4 Ultra Low Input.

The CDR3 sequence is 12 residues long. V gave up 6 bases and J gave up 8 bases, with 10 bases separating them. Germline-derived CDR1 and CDR2 are KGHDR and SFDVKD. Specimen: CD4+ T cells sorted from PBMCs, collected 4 to 6 days after the first yellow fever vaccination. The chain uses TRBV24-1 and TRBJ2-1; unclear D gene. The sequence came from a man between 18 and 35 years old who received the YFV17D yellow fever vaccine. CDR3 sequence: CATSHRIYEQFF. DNA for the CDR3: TGTGCCACCAGTCATAGAATCTATGAGCAGTTCTTC.